This T cell receptor (beta chain) emerged from a study of a mutant IDH1 vaccine in newly diagnosed glioma. Documented time point: week 5, during vaccination. Each dose delivered 300 ug of mutant IDH1 20-mer peptide subcutaneously with imiquimod. Details on this clone: Its antigen is still unknown.

Assay: immunoSEQ multiplex PCR; the TCRdb copy retains only in-frame clones and omits some. The sample lists approximately 60,000 clones, about 90% occurring once. Germline assignment: CDR1 MGHRA and CDR2 YSYEKL. CDR3 length: 16 amino acids. V was trimmed by 1 base and J by 0 bases, leaving 12 bases between them. The origin of this receptor is a woman between 40 and 55 years old with glioma. Sample: PBMCs, taken from a glioma patient whose treatment included an IDH1 peptide vaccine. The V gene is TRBV4-1, the J gene TRBJ1-1; D gene unclear. CDR3 nucleotides: TGCGCCAGCAGCCAAGCAAGGATTTCCATGAACACTGAAGCTTTCTTT. The encoded protein is CASSQARISMNTEAFF.